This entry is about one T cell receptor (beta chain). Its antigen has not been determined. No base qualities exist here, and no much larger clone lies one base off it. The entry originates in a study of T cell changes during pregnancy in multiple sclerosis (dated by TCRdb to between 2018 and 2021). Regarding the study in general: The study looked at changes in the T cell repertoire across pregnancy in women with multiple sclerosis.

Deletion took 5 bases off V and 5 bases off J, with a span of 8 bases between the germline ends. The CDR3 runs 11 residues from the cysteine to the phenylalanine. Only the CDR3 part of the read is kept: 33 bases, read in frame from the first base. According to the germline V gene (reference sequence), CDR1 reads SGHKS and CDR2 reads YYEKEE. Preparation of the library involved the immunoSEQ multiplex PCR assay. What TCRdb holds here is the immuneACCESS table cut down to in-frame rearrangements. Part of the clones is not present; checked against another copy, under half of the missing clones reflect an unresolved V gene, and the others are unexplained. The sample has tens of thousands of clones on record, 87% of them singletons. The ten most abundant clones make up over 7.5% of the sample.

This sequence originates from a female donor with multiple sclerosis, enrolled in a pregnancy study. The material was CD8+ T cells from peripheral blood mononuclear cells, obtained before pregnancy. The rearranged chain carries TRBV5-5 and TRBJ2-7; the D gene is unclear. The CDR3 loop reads CASSFLDEQYF. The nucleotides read TGTGCCAGCAGTTTTCTAGACGAGCAGTACTTC.